The rows below give T cell receptor beta chains drawn from one sample of a study of Ad26.COV2.S vaccination and SARS-CoV-2 variants. The data were produced by immunoSEQ multiplex PCR, yet TCRdb's version contains in-frame clones alone and is incomplete. The table lists some 390,000 clones, approximately 91% of them singletons. This sample comprised peripheral blood, obtained in a trial of Ad26.COV2.S vaccine versus placebo. These TCRs come from a person aged 18-60 years who received the Ad26.COV2.S COVID-19 vaccine or a placebo. Each CDR3 is given with its conserved first and last residue. The order of the fields is V gene, clone size, D gene, J gene, CDR3 protein, CDR3 DNA. The D gene is left open where the match is weak. Expanded clones get a size class; other rows say once, few or many, or leave the size out.

v_call: TRBV7-9
clone_size: -
d_call: -
j_call: TRBJ2-1
cdr3_aa: CASLPTGLVYNEQFF
cdr3_nt: TGTGCCAGCCTACCTACAGGGCTGGTCTACAATGAGCAGTTCTTC

v_call: TRBV20-1
clone_size: -
d_call: -
j_call: TRBJ1-4
cdr3_aa: CSASNRDLGFRKLFF
cdr3_nt: TGCAGTGCTAGTAACCGGGACCTCGGTTTCAGGAAACTGTTTTTT

v_call: TRBV6-5
clone_size: few
d_call: -
j_call: TRBJ1-1
cdr3_aa: CASSRGNTEAFF
cdr3_nt: TGTGCCAGCAGTCGGGGGAACACTGAAGCTTTCTTT

v_call: TRBV11-2
clone_size: -
d_call: TRBD1
j_call: TRBJ2-7
cdr3_aa: CASSSLSGTAYEQYF
cdr3_nt: TGTGCCAGCAGTAGCCTCTCCGGGACAGCCTACGAGCAGTACTTC

v_call: TRBV6-5
clone_size: -
d_call: -
j_call: TRBJ1-2
cdr3_aa: CASSGRTINYGYTF
cdr3_nt: TGTGCCAGCAGCGGACGGACCATTAACTATGGCTACACCTTC

v_call: TRBV4-3
clone_size: -
d_call: -
j_call: TRBJ2-1
cdr3_aa: CASSQDYGGAGINEQFF
cdr3_nt: TGCGCCAGCAGCCAAGATTATGGAGGGGCCGGGATAAATGAGCAGTTCTTC

v_call: TRBV4-1
clone_size: -
d_call: TRBD1
j_call: TRBJ2-7
cdr3_aa: CASSRGQGPGEQYF
cdr3_nt: TGCGCCAGCAGCCGGGGACAGGGGCCGGGGGAGCAGTACTTC

v_call: TRBV7-9
clone_size: few
d_call: -
j_call: TRBJ2-2
cdr3_aa: CASSFTSSAGELFF
cdr3_nt: TGTGCCAGCAGCTTTACGAGTAGCGCCGGGGAGCTGTTTTTT

v_call: TRBV30
clone_size: once
d_call: TRBD1
j_call: TRBJ1-1
cdr3_aa: CAWSARDRRSSAFF
cdr3_nt: TGTGCCTGGAGTGCCCGGGACAGGAGGAGTTCAGCTTTCTTT

v_call: TRBV4-2
clone_size: -
d_call: -
j_call: TRBJ1-1
cdr3_aa: CASRSASASNTEAFF
cdr3_nt: TGTGCCAGCAGATCAGCGTCGGCGAGTAACACTGAAGCTTTCTTT

v_call: TRBV6-1
clone_size: -
d_call: -
j_call: TRBJ1-2
cdr3_aa: CASSEARSYGYTF
cdr3_nt: TGTGCCAGCAGTGAAGCCAGGTCCTATGGCTACACCTTC

v_call: TRBV3-1/TRBV3-2
clone_size: -
d_call: -
j_call: TRBJ2-7
cdr3_aa: CASSQSGASYEQYF
cdr3_nt: TGTGCCAGCAGCCAGTCGGGGGCCAGCTACGAGCAGTACTTC

v_call: TRBV7-9
clone_size: -
d_call: -
j_call: TRBJ1-1
cdr3_aa: CASSLGQVRTEAFF
cdr3_nt: TGTGCCAGCAGCTTAGGACAGGTGAGGACTGAAGCTTTCTTT

v_call: TRBV4-1
clone_size: -
d_call: -
j_call: TRBJ2-6
cdr3_aa: CASSPTNSGANVLTF
cdr3_nt: TGCGCCAGCAGCCCTACTAACTCTGGGGCCAACGTCCTGACTTTC

v_call: TRBV27
clone_size: -
d_call: -
j_call: TRBJ1-3
cdr3_aa: CASSPGRRSGNTIYF
cdr3_nt: TGTGCCAGCAGCCCCGGACGGCGCTCTGGAAACACCATATATTTT

v_call: TRBV6-5
clone_size: -
d_call: -
j_call: TRBJ2-1
cdr3_aa: CASIGGSYNEQFF
cdr3_nt: TGTGCCAGCATAGGTGGCTCCTACAATGAGCAGTTCTTC